The rows below give T cell receptor beta chains drawn from one sample of a study of neurological immune-mediated disorders. TCRdb re-called the 5' RACE reads through MiXCR, storing one row per CDR3 protein. Among roughly 60,000 distinct CDR3 sequences listed, around 3.8% were seen once. Sequencing used PBMCs. The receptors here all came from a woman in her forties or fifties with multiple sclerosis. CDR3s include the opening cysteine and the closing phenylalanine or tryptophan. Each record gives: clone size, V gene, J gene, D gene, CDR3 DNA, CDR3 protein. D genes are given only for firm matches. Size values are once, few and many counts, or a class for expanded clones, and some rows have none.

clone_size: many
v_call: TRBV7-9
j_call: TRBJ1-6
d_call: TRBD1
cdr3_nt: TGTGCCAGCAGCCTTGCTACAGGGGGGATTTCACCCCTCCACTTT
cdr3_aa: CASSLATGGISPLHF

clone_size: many
v_call: TRBV12-3/TRBV12-4
j_call: TRBJ2-4
d_call: -
cdr3_nt: TGTGCCAGCAGTTCCACCAAAAACATTCAGTACTTC
cdr3_aa: CASSSTKNIQYF

clone_size: many
v_call: TRBV29-1
j_call: TRBJ2-3
d_call: -
cdr3_nt: TGCAGCGTTGAAGATCGATTCAGGGACAGCACAGATACGCAGTATTTT
cdr3_aa: CSVEDRFRDSTDTQYF

clone_size: many
v_call: TRBV20-1
j_call: TRBJ2-5
d_call: TRBD1
cdr3_nt: TGCAGTGCTAGTGCGACAGGGAAGTGGGAAGAGACCCAGTACTTC
cdr3_aa: CSASATGKWEETQYF

clone_size: many
v_call: TRBV20-1
j_call: TRBJ2-7
d_call: TRBD1
cdr3_nt: TGCAGTGCAAGGCCACCGGGACAGGCTCTCGAGCAGTACTTC
cdr3_aa: CSARPPGQALEQYF

clone_size: many
v_call: TRBV4-3
j_call: TRBJ1-2
d_call: -
cdr3_nt: TGCGCCAGCAGCCAAATGGGAAATGGAGGGGTTGGCTACACCTTC
cdr3_aa: CASSQMGNGGVGYTF

clone_size: many
v_call: TRBV5-6
j_call: TRBJ2-2
d_call: TRBD1
cdr3_nt: TGTGCCAGCAGTCTAACTCCGGGACAGTGGAACACCGGGGAGCTGTTTTTT
cdr3_aa: CASSLTPGQWNTGELFF

clone_size: many
v_call: TRBV9
j_call: TRBJ2-3
d_call: TRBD2
cdr3_nt: TGTGCCAGCAGCGAGGGACTAGGCACACTCACAGATACGCAGTATTTT
cdr3_aa: CASSEGLGTLTDTQYF

clone_size: few
v_call: TRBV20-1
j_call: TRBJ2-1
d_call: TRBD1
cdr3_nt: TGCAGTGCTACGGACAGGGAGCAGTTCTTC
cdr3_aa: CSATDREQFF

clone_size: many
v_call: TRBV7-2
j_call: TRBJ1-2
d_call: TRBD1
cdr3_nt: TGTGCCAGCAGCCCCAATGACAGGGATGGCTACACCTTC
cdr3_aa: CASSPNDRDGYTF

clone_size: many
v_call: TRBV9
j_call: TRBJ1-2
d_call: -
cdr3_nt: TGTGCCAGCAGCGTTACGACCACAGGGTCCCTTTATGGCTACACCTTC
cdr3_aa: CASSVTTTGSLYGYTF

clone_size: many
v_call: TRBV28
j_call: TRBJ2-4
d_call: -
cdr3_nt: TGTGCCAGCCTTGGGGGGAGCCTAGCCAAAAACATTCAGTACTTC
cdr3_aa: CASLGGSLAKNIQYF

clone_size: many
v_call: TRBV9
j_call: TRBJ1-6
d_call: TRBD1
cdr3_nt: TGTGCCAGCAGCGCCGTTCGGGACAGGGGGCGGGGGTCACCCCTCCACTTT
cdr3_aa: CASSAVRDRGRGSPLHF

clone_size: -
v_call: TRBV7-2
j_call: TRBJ2-1
d_call: -
cdr3_nt: TGTGCCAGCAGTAGTAGCGGAGTTAACAATGAGCAGTTCTTC
cdr3_aa: CASSSSGVNNEQFF

clone_size: many
v_call: TRBV6-5
j_call: TRBJ2-7
d_call: -
cdr3_nt: TGTGCCAGCGGGACTTTCTACGAGCAGTACTTC
cdr3_aa: CASGTFYEQYF

clone_size: many
v_call: TRBV6-1
j_call: TRBJ2-1
d_call: -
cdr3_nt: TGTGCCAGCAGGGTCCAGCCGCTTATCTCCTACAATGAGCAGTTCTTC
cdr3_aa: CASRVQPLISYNEQFF

clone_size: many
v_call: TRBV5-6
j_call: TRBJ1-2
d_call: TRBD1
cdr3_nt: TGTGCCAGCAAGTCGACAGGGAGGTATGGCTACACCTTC
cdr3_aa: CASKSTGRYGYTF

clone_size: many
v_call: TRBV7-8
j_call: TRBJ2-1
d_call: -
cdr3_nt: TGTGCCAGCAGCTTAGTCCCGGACTCGGAGCAGTTCTTC
cdr3_aa: CASSLVPDSEQFF

clone_size: -
v_call: TRBV20-1
j_call: TRBJ2-5
d_call: -
cdr3_nt: TGCAGTGCTAGAGATCACCGGGGGTATGGAGCGGAGACCCAGTACTTC
cdr3_aa: CSARDHRGYGAETQYF

clone_size: -
v_call: TRBV18
j_call: TRBJ2-7
d_call: TRBD1
cdr3_nt: TGTGCCAGCTCCCCTAGGGACAGGGTGATAAACGAGCAATACTTC
cdr3_aa: CASSPRDRVINEQYF

clone_size: many
v_call: TRBV5-1
j_call: TRBJ2-3
d_call: -
cdr3_nt: TGCGCCAGTGGGACCATTAGCACAGATACGCAGTATTTT
cdr3_aa: CASGTISTDTQYF

clone_size: many
v_call: TRBV20-1
j_call: TRBJ2-5
d_call: TRBD2
cdr3_nt: TGCAGTGCTAGTTTCGGACTAGCGGGAGGATCGCAAGAGACCCAGTACTTC
cdr3_aa: CSASFGLAGGSQETQYF

clone_size: many
v_call: TRBV9
j_call: TRBJ1-2
d_call: -
cdr3_nt: TGTGCCAGCAGCCCCCGCGGGGGGGGCTTAAACGTCTACACCTTC
cdr3_aa: CASSPRGGGLNVYTF

clone_size: many
v_call: TRBV11-2
j_call: TRBJ2-1
d_call: TRBD2
cdr3_nt: TGTGCCAGCAGCCCCGGACTAGCAGAGAACAATGAGCAGTTCTTC
cdr3_aa: CASSPGLAENNEQFF

clone_size: many
v_call: TRBV29-1
j_call: TRBJ2-1
d_call: TRBD2
cdr3_nt: TGCAGCGTTGAAGAGGGGAGACTAGCGGGTTACAATGAGCAGTTCTTC
cdr3_aa: CSVEEGRLAGYNEQFF

clone_size: -
v_call: TRBV11-3
j_call: TRBJ2-1
d_call: TRBD2
cdr3_nt: TGTGCCAGCAGCCGGACTAGCGGGAGGAGCGGTTCCTACAATGAGCAGTTCTTC
cdr3_aa: CASSRTSGRSGSYNEQFF

clone_size: many
v_call: TRBV15
j_call: TRBJ2-3
d_call: TRBD2
cdr3_nt: TGTGCCACCAGCAGAGATGCGGCTAGCGGGAGCTTAGATACGCAGTATTTT
cdr3_aa: CATSRDAASGSLDTQYF

clone_size: few
v_call: TRBV6-6
j_call: TRBJ2-7
d_call: TRBD2
cdr3_nt: TGTGCCAGCTTAAGGACTAGTAGTTCCCACGAGCAGTACTTC
cdr3_aa: CASLRTSSSHEQYF

clone_size: many
v_call: TRBV16
j_call: TRBJ2-1
d_call: -
cdr3_nt: TGTGCCAGCAGCCAATCTACCACCAATGAGCAGTTCTTC
cdr3_aa: CASSQSTTNEQFF

clone_size: many
v_call: TRBV7-2
j_call: TRBJ2-2
d_call: -
cdr3_nt: TGTGCCAGCAGCCCACGGAACACCCGGGAGCTGTTTTTT
cdr3_aa: CASSPRNTRELFF

clone_size: many
v_call: TRBV7-9
j_call: TRBJ2-2
d_call: -
cdr3_nt: TGTGCCAGCAATCCCGGCACCGGGGAGCTGTTTTTT
cdr3_aa: CASNPGTGELFF

clone_size: -
v_call: TRBV7-2
j_call: TRBJ1-6
d_call: -
cdr3_nt: TGTGCCAGCAGCTTAGACCGCACGGTGCATTCACCCCTACACTTT
cdr3_aa: CASSLDRTVHSPLHF